Listed below are T cell receptor beta chains from one sample, sequenced in a study of blood T cell repertoires in COVID-19. The method was immunoSEQ multiplex PCR; TCRdb's version includes in-frame clones alone and lacks a portion of them. The sample records a few hundred thousand clones, over 85% being singletons. The source material was PBMCs or T cells enriched from blood (not recorded which). The receptors shown here come from a woman aged 30 to 39 who had recovered from COVID-19. The conserved cysteine and the conserved F or W are not part of the CDR3 here. Fields, in order: V gene, CDR3 protein.

TRBV29-1,SISGTKGGNTIY
TRBV6-5,ASMSSSRGQPQH
TRBV27,ASSPRTGGGDTQY
TRBV7-9,ASSPTSGFRQSTGELF
TRBV29-1,GALVGVPDTQY
TRBV30,AWGGQINTEAF
TRBV4-3,ASSQDFEETQY
TRBV4-3,ASSQGILGQVGYT
TRBV5-8,ASSSPSWEAQY
TRBV5-1,ASNFKDTQY
TRBV27,ASRDRSYNEQF
TRBV4-2,ASSQASGTENYGYT
TRBV5-6,ASSLLRASGNTIY
TRBV4-2,ASSRDFFATSNSPLH
TRBV5-5,ASSATGTLNTEAF
TRBV4-1,ASSHPGETYNEQF
TRBV6-6,ASSQPGESGSPLH
TRBV18,ASSTGQGNTDTQY
TRBV28,ASSLLTGAPPGDEQF
TRBV6-1,ASSGTGGFSGANVLT
TRBV19,ASSIAAGANTEAF
TRBV14,ASSQGDEGNQLF
TRBV12-3/TRBV12-4,ASSLKSTTEAF
TRBV6-1,ASSEGHRLTSGVWNEQF
TRBV30,AWRGWTGRLSYNEQF
TRBV3-1/TRBV3-2,ASSPGQGAAYGYT
TRBV3-1/TRBV3-2,ASSIGTGPTYEQY
TRBV28,ASRSTGQTEAF
TRBV3-1/TRBV3-2,ASSQDWAYGYT
TRBV5-4,ASSLVAGRGLLNEQF
TRBV2,ASSAQGLGGYT
TRBV7-2,ASSPRQGNGELF
TRBV7-2,ASSLDDPGTEAF
TRBV5-1,ASSPPQNRGLGGYT
TRBV7-9,ASSLMGGPLNEQF
TRBV7-2,ASSKQGAGGGYT
TRBV18,ASSPPSRSYEQY
TRBV10-1,ASRPTEPNQPQH
TRBV10-1,ASSEQHSGNTIY
TRBV7-9,ASSLGGLGRGKSNQPQH
TRBV4-1,ASSQERRVTEGTDTQY
TRBV7-9,ASSSTPGERGTEAF
TRBV5-4,AARGAAADTQY
TRBV3-1/TRBV3-2,ASSQGGIAGEYEQY
TRBV7-9,ASSIGRGEQY
TRBV4-1,ASSLNALTRGSTEAF
TRBV27,ASTPPGALVGPSYNEQF